The text below deals with one T cell receptor beta chain. The antigen remains undetermined. The junction departs from germline at one end; a sequencing error may be responsible. The CDR3 is 11 residues long. Per the germline V gene, CDR1 is MNHEY and CDR2 is SVGAGI. This specimen belongs to a study of blood T cells in healthy people across ages. General study points: Because sorting was not performed, PBMCs prevented conclusive naive versus antigen-experienced comparison.

Then a second PCR, running about 6 to 11 cycles, was carried out with a sample-barcoded 5' primer and a J-beta primer mix. A template-switch adaptor that had 12 random nucleotides put a tag on each cDNA molecule. TCRdb ran MiXCR on the 5' RACE reads and lists one entry per CDR3 protein. The sample consists of almost 300,000 distinct CDR3 sequences, roughly 29% of them appearing once. Material: blood. The chain is built from TRBV6-5 and TRBJ2-5; D possibly corresponds to TRBD2 (5 bases). The sequence came from a woman in her 70s in good health. DNA for the CDR3: TGTGCCAGCAGGGGCCAATATGAGCGGTTCTTC. This translates into CASRGQYERFF.